A single TCR beta chain is shown here with its context. This CDR3 comprises 13 residues. Germline lookup yields CDR1 LGHDT and CDR2 YNNKEL (reference sequence). The V and J ends lost 1 base and 4 bases respectively, with 5 bases between them. Followed over time, Seattle patients had been enrolled while infection was active. These data come from a study of blood T cell repertoires in COVID-19. Generated by immunoSEQ multiplex PCR, the TCRdb table keeps only in-frame clones and is missing some. The sample lists 200,000 to 300,000 clones, approximately 85% occurring once. This sequence joins TRBV3-1 (or the pseudogene TRBV3-2) and TRBJ1-5; D gene uncertain. The sequencing input was peripheral blood. This clonotype was sampled from a man aged 45 to 65 with COVID-19, enrolled during active disease. CDR3 sequence reads: CASSQAVNQPQHF. The CDR3 DNA sequence: TGTGCCAGCAGCCAAGCGGTAAATCAGCCCCAGCATTTT.